This entry describes one TCR beta chain. Its antigen is still unknown. The CDR3 runs 17 residues. Germline lookup yields CDR1 SGHVS and CDR2 FQNEAQ. Generation of TCR beta libraries used UMI-labeled 5' RACE. TCRdb reprocessed the 5' RACE reads; each CDR3 protein has one entry and no DNA is given. The table for this sample gives about 8,800 distinct CDR3 sequences. This record comes from a study of human CD8 memory T cell subsets. Findings of the study overall: Stem-like memory T cells and precursor exhausted T cells both came out with similarly high diversity, but effector memory cells did not.

TPEX cells were exhausted-like CCR7+ PD-1+ TIGIT+ early memory CD8+ T cells. Per subset, duplicate vials of some 150,000 sorted CD8+ T cells supplied RNA. The sequencing sample was made of CD8+ T cells from PBMCs. The chain recombines TRBV7-8 with TRBJ1-4; TCRdb's D call, TRBD1, is unchecked because there is no DNA. This sequence originates from a human donor in good health. CDR3 in amino acids: CASSLVVRGTANEKLFF.